This entry lists 4 T cell receptor beta chains sequenced from one sample in a study of beta chain features in type 1 diabetes. For these receptors, no antigen is known. Overall study findings and caveats: Shortening that was moderate but significant affected the TCRB CDR3s of Type 1 diabetes patients in all four CD4+ subsets.

Every bit of the isolated RNA underwent reverse transcription, so sequencing read expressed TCRB transcripts. Using immunoSEQ multiplex PCR, the repertoire was profiled, and TCRdb retains in-frame clones only, with some absent. The data show about 640,000 clones, with about an eighth seen just once and around 0.12% held by the top ten. The sequencing input was naive CD4+ T cells from blood. These receptors originate from a man aged 25 to 40 with type 1 diabetes.

In DNA, the CDR3 is TGTGCCAGTAGTCGGACCGGGCTTAGCTCCTACGAGCAGTACTTC. Amino acids: CASSRTGLSSYEQYF. This chain connects TRBV19 to TRBJ2-7; no clear D gene. The CDR3 is made up of 15 amino acids. V dropped 5 bases and J dropped 0 bases, with 14 bases sitting between them. Germline V gene data show CDR1 as LNHDA and CDR2 as SQIVND (reference sequence).

J is TRBJ2-7 and V is TRBV2; D is uncertain. The germline V and J ends were trimmed by 4 bases and 1 base, with 5 bases remaining between them. This CDR3 is built from 12 residues. Germline CDR1 and CDR2: SNHLY and FYNNEI. For the CDR3, the DNA is TGTGCCAGCAGTGCGACGTCCTACGAGCAGTACTTC. It codes for CASSATSYEQYF.

Comments on this clone: This sample also contains other DNA sequences that code for the same CDR3. The chain carries TRBV18 and TRBJ2-7; no firm D call. The CDR3 has 12 residues. Trimming removed 6 bases from V and 0 bases from J, with 6 bases in between. Germline V gives CDR1 KGHSH, CDR2 LQKENI. CDR3 region: CASSPTSYEQYF. DNA of the CDR3: TGTGCCAGCTCTCCTACCTCCTACGAGCAGTACTTC. Drawing the rest from reference TRBV18 and TRBJ2-7, the complete variable domain is NAGVMQNPRHLVRRRGQEARLRCSPMKGHSHVYWYRQLPEEGLKFMVYLQKENIIDESGMPKERFSAEFPKEGPSILRIQQVVRGDSAAYFCASSPTSYEQYFGPGTRLTVT.

A few counts support this clone. This chain uses TRBV29-1 with TRBJ2-5; 10 nucleotides align to TRBD2. The trim removed 4 bases at V and 2 bases at J, leaving 7 bases unmatched. The CDR3 loop spans 15 amino acids. The germline CDR1 and CDR2 sequences are SQVTM and ANQGSEA. The CDR3 here is CSVVAGGTPQETQYF. The CDR3 DNA is TGCAGCGTTGTAGCGGGGGGAACACCTCAAGAGACCCAGTACTTC.